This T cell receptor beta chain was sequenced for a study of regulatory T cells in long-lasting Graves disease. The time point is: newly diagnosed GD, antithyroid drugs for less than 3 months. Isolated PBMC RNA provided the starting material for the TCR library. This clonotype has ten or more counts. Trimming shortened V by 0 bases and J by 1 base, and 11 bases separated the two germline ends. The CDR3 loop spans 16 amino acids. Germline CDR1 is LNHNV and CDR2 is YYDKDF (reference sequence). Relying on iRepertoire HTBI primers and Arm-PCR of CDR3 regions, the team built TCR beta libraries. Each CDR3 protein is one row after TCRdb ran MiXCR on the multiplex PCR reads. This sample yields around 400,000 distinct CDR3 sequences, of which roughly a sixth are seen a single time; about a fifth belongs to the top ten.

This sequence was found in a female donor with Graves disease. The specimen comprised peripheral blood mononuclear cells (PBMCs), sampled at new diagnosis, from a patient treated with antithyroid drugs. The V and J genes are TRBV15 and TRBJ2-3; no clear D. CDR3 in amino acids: CATSRDPHLRTDTQYF. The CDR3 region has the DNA TGTGCCACCAGCAGAGATCCGCACTTACGCACAGATACGCAGTATTTT.